This T cell receptor (beta chain) was sequenced in a study of T cell repertoires in cytomegalovirus infection (dated by TCRdb to between 2018 and 2021). At the level of the whole study: Recently identified HLA-C-restricted CMV epitopes, whose presentation resists viral immunomodulation, were targeted by peptide stimulations together with well-studied HLA-B-restricted epitopes. Because public TCR beta signatures pointed to carriage of CMV infection together with the matching HLA type, the HLA type of each donor mattered for the analysis.

Per the publication, the treatment or condition label means: in vitro stimulation with specific CMV peptide epitopes to enrich CMV-specific T cells. Sequenced on an Illumina HiSeq 1500. TCRdb trimmed the raw reads at Q25, called clones with MiXCR and kept productive beta chains. Each entry is one CDR3 protein sequence, shown with its most common DNA and genes. This sample comprises about a million distinct CDR3 sequences, approximately 32% of them detected only once. The ten biggest clones cover roughly an eighth of the sample. The CDR1 and CDR2 encoded by the germline V gene are SGHVS and FNYEAQ. Relative to germline, V is 8 bases shorter and J is 4 bases shorter, with 14 bases between their ends. The CDR3 runs 14 residues from the cysteine to the phenylalanine. Only the CDR3 part of the read is kept: 42 bases, read in frame from the first base. Note on this clonotype: There is no known antigen for this receptor. Base qualities are not provided; no much larger clone lies one nucleotide away.

The research as a whole found: Cumulative frequency of public TCR beta family members discriminated carriers of CMV infection plus the relevant HLA type in this cohort and an independent approximately 400-donor cohort. The ex vivo response was dominated by HLA-C-restricted CMV-specific TCR beta clonotypes, and the single most frequent clonotype in two of eight donors was supplied by these HLA-C-restricted clonotypes.

This sample comprised cultured CD8+ T cells from PBMCs, obtained from culture after CMV antigen stimulation. This chain is built from TRBV7-6 and TRBJ2-2; the D gene cannot be resolved beyond TRBD1 or TRBD2, each matching 7 bases. The TCR originated in a human donor in good health (CMV status not recorded). Some clones in this sample may be carry-over from other donors' samples. The DNA sequence reads TGTGCCAGCGCCAGGGGGGGTGGCACCGGGGAGCTGTTTTTT. Translated, this gives CASARGGGTGELFF.